The 11 T cell receptor beta chains listed next were all sequenced from one sample in a study of blood T cell repertoires in COVID-19. Using immunoSEQ multiplex PCR, the repertoire was profiled, and TCRdb retains in-frame clones only, with some absent. The sample records under 350,000 clones, roughly 91% being singletons. Sequenced: peripheral blood. All receptors derive from a woman aged 30 to 39 with COVID-19, enrolled during active disease.

Remarks on this clone: At one end the junction does not follow the germline gene, possibly because of a read error. This chain joins TRBV5-5 and TRBJ1-2, with 7 nucleotides matching TRBD1. Germline V gene data show CDR1 as SGHKS and CDR2 as YYEKEE (reference sequence). The CDR3 spans 16 residues. The CDR3 DNA sequence: TGTGCCAGCAGCTTTGGGACCGGGACAGAAAACTGTGGCTACACCTTC. Amino acids: CASSFGTGTENCGYTF.

V gene TRBV7-2 combines with J gene TRBJ2-3; 12 nucleotides match TRBD2. Trimming removed 1 base from V and 5 bases from J; junction bases left unmatched: 7. The CDR3 runs to 17 residues. Germline loops: CDR1 SGHTA, CDR2 FQGNSA. The CDR3 DNA is TGTGCCAGCAGCTTAGTGGCTAGCGGGGGGGCAATAGATACGCAGTATTTT. It codes for CASSLVASGGAIDTQYF.

The chain joins TRBV29-1 to TRBJ1-1; no firm D call. Germline values: CDR1 SQVTM, CDR2 ANQGSEA. V was trimmed by 4 bases and J by 1 base, leaving 10 bases between them. This CDR3 comprises 13 residues. The CDR3 spells CSVGGGRNTEAFF. The CDR3 DNA reads TGCAGCGTTGGGGGAGGAAGGAACACTGAAGCTTTCTTT.

This rearrangement joins TRBV7-8 to TRBJ1-5; D gene uncertain. V lost 5 bases, J lost 0 bases, and 8 bases lay in between. The germline CDR1 and CDR2 sequences are SGHVS and FQNEAQ. The CDR3 is 14 amino acids. CDR3 region: CASSRETSNQPQHF. CDR3 nucleotides: TGTGCCAGCAGCCGGGAGACTAGCAATCAGCCCCAGCATTTT.

This chain joins TRBV2 and TRBJ2-3; TRBD1 agrees at 12 bases. With 5 bases clipped from V and 3 bases from J, the junction kept 3 bases outside the gene matches. The CDR3 length is 15 residues. Germline V gives CDR1 SNHLY, CDR2 FYNNEI. The CDR3: CASSRDRGPTDTQYF. The CDR3 nucleotides are TGTGCCAGCAGTCGGGACAGGGGGCCGACAGATACGCAGTATTTT. The complete variable domain, with remaining parts taken from reference TRBV2 and TRBJ2-3, reads EPEVTQTPSHQVTQMGQEVILRCVPISNHLYFYWYRQILGQKVEFLVSFYNNEISEKSEIFDDQFSVERPDGSNFTLKIRSTKLEDSAMYFCASSRDRGPTDTQYFGPGTRLTVL.

This chain uses TRBV10-3 with TRBJ2-3, with TRBD2 matching over 13 bases. V was pared by 3 bases and J by 5 bases, with 8 bases of the junction left unmatched. CDR3 length: 17 amino acids. CDR1 is ENHRY and CDR2 is SYGVKD in the germline V gene. The CDR3 spells CAISDPTSGGAEDTQYF. The CDR3, as DNA: TGTGCCATCAGTGACCCCACTAGCGGGGGGGCTGAAGATACGCAGTATTTT.

CDR3 in amino acids: CATSVGTSNTEAFF. CDR3 bases: TGTGCCACCAGCGTAGGGACTTCTAACACTGAAGCTTTCTTT. The chain is built from TRBV15 and TRBJ1-1, with D possibly TRBD1 on 5 matching bases. CDR1 LNHNV and CDR2 YYDKDF come from the germline V gene (reference sequence). The V end was cut by 5 bases, the J end by 2 bases, with 12 bases between. This CDR3 is 14 amino acids long.

As for this clone: Distinct nucleotide sequences in the sample also encode this CDR3. This chain joins TRBV19 and TRBJ1-2; 9 positions agree with TRBD1. The CDR3 contains 13 residues. With 6 bases clipped from V and 8 bases from J, the junction kept 7 bases outside the gene matches. The germline CDR1 and CDR2 sequences are LNHDA and SQIVND (reference sequence). This CDR3 reads CASSRDRAKGYTF. CDR3 bases: TGTGCCAGTAGCCGGGACAGGGCAAAGGGCTACACCTTC.

The rearrangement uses TRBV18 and TRBJ2-7; 11 bases line up with TRBD2. Germline CDR1 is KGHSH and CDR2 is LQKENI. This CDR3 spans 16 amino acids. Trimming took 3 bases from V and 3 from J; bases not matched to a gene: 7. CDR3 in DNA: TGTGCCAGCTCACCGAGACTAGCGGGGAGTATCTACGAGCAGTACGTC. Protein: CASSPRLAGSIYEQYV.

The J gene is TRBJ2-1, the V gene TRBV9; TRBD2 aligns across 11 bases. Per the germline V gene, CDR1 is SGDLS and CDR2 is YYNGEE. The junction had 6 bases not matched to a gene; V was cut back by 1 base and J by 9 bases. CDR3 length equals 15 residues. The CDR3: CASSVLSGGVGEQFF. The CDR3 coding sequence is TGTGCCAGCAGCGTACTTAGCGGGGGGGTTGGTGAGCAGTTCTTC.

The chain couples TRBV6-1 to TRBJ1-3; D perhaps matches TRBD1 (6 bases). V lost 0 bases and J 4 bases, leaving 13 bases between the germline ends. Per germline, CDR1 MNHNS and CDR2 SASEGT. The CDR3 consists of 16 residues. In DNA, the CDR3 is TGTGCCAGCAGTGAAGCGCTACCGGGACAAGGAAACACCATATATTTT. As protein: CASSEALPGQGNTIYF.